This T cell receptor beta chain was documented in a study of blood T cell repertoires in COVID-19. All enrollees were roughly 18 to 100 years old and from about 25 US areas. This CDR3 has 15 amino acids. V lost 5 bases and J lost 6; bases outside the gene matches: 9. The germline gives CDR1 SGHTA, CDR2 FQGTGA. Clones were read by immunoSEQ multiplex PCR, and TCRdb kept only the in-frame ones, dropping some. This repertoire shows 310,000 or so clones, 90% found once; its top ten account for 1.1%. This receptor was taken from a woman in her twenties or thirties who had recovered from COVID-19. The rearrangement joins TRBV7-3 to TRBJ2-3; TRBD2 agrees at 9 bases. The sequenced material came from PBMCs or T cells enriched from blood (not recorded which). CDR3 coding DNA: TGTGCCAGCAGCCCCTCAGCGGGAGGCGGTGATACGCAGTATTTT. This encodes CASSPSAGGGDTQYF. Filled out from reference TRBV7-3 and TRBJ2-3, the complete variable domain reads GAGVSQTPSNKVTEKGKYVELRCDPISGHTALYWYRQSLGQGPEFLIYFQGTGAADDSGLPNDRFFAVRPEGSVSTLKIQRTERGDSAVYLCASSPSAGGGDTQYFGPGTRLTVL.